The 10 T cell receptor beta chains below were found in one sample sequenced in a study of molecular identifiers for immune sequencing clone quantification. A single record per CDR3 protein comes from TCRdb applying MiXCR to the PCR reads. The table has approximately 590,000 distinct CDR3 sequences, 25% seen once; the top ten hold 0.7% to 0.95%. Sequencing input: naive CD8+ T cells from blood, with Jurkat cell RNA spiked in. Subset given: FACS-sorted CD8+CD4-CCR7+CD45RA+ naive T cells. These TCRs come from a human donor in good health. Some libraries in this study had Jurkat cell RNA spiked in.

This clonotype appeared many times. This chain joins TRBV7-9 and TRBJ1-1; D is possibly TRBD1 (6 bases). The germline V gene has CDR1 SEHNR and CDR2 FQNEAQ (reference sequence). CDR3 length equals 17 residues. V was pared by 5 bases and J by 2 bases, with 21 bases between. The DNA for the CDR3 is TGTGCCAGCAGCGCCCGCGTAGAAGACAGGATCAACACTGAAGCTTTCTTT. This sequence encodes CASSARVEDRINTEAFF.

The chain uses TRBV29-1 and TRBJ2-7; TRBD2 is a possible D gene (6 bases). V lost 4 bases and J 4 bases, leaving 29 bases between the germline ends. Germline-derived CDR1 and CDR2 are SQVTM and ANQGSEA. The CDR3 is 18 amino acids. CDR3 DNA: TGCAGCGTTGGGGATCTTCTAGCGAGAGATAAAGATAAATACGAGCAGTACTTC. Amino acid sequence: CSVGDLLARDKDKYEQYF.

This clonotype was seen a handful of times. The rearrangement joins TRBV13 to TRBJ2-5, with 13 bases aligning to TRBD2. Trimming took 6 bases from V and 5 from J; bases not matched to a gene: 3. The CDR3 spans 14 residues. Germline CDR1 and CDR2: PRHDT and FYEKMQ (reference sequence). CDR3 nucleotides: TGTGCCAGCAGACTAGCGGGGGGGCCCGAGACCCAGTACTTC. This sequence encodes CASRLAGGPETQYF.

Comments on this clonotype: One base away lies a much larger clone, so this may be a sequencing read error. This chain uses TRBV20-1 with TRBJ2-5; 9 bases line up with TRBD2. CDR1 is DFQATT, CDR2 SNEGSKA, per germline (reference sequence). The length of the CDR3 is 17 residues. The CDR3, as DNA: TGCAGTGCTAGGACCCCGGGTAGCGGGGGCCTACAAGAGATCCAGTACTTC. It specifies CSARTPGSGGLQEIQYF.

For this clonotype: A single base separates this from a much larger clone, so it may be a read error. The chain joins TRBV4-3 to TRBJ2-3; 8 bases are a match to TRBD2. Germline V gives CDR1 LGHNA, CDR2 YSLEER. The CDR3 is 18 residues long. The CDR3 region is CANSQALTSGLSTDTQYF. CDR3 nucleotides: TGCGCCAACAGCCAAGCTCTAACTAGCGGCCTAAGCACAGATACGCAGTATTTT.

This rearrangement joins TRBV9 to TRBJ1-2; 12 bases line up with TRBD1. Germline-derived CDR1 and CDR2 are SGDLS and YYNGEE. The V gene end was trimmed by 3 bases and the J gene end by 7 bases; junction bases not matched to a gene: 10. The length of the CDR3 is 16 residues. The CDR3 sequence: CASSAKGTGGALGYTF. CDR3 in DNA: TGTGCCAGCAGCGCAAAGGGGACAGGGGGCGCGCTTGGCTACACCTTC.

This clonotype was detected many times. The chain couples TRBV13 to TRBJ2-7, with TRBD2 identical over 7 bases. The CDR3 loop spans 15 amino acids. V lost 1 base to trimming and J lost 0 bases; unmatched junction nucleotides: 3. Germline lookup yields CDR1 PRHDT and CDR2 FYEKMQ (reference sequence). CDR3 DNA sequence: TGTGCCAGCAGCTTAGCAGCGGGAAGCTCCTACGAGCAGTACTTC. This codes for CASSLAAGSSYEQYF.

In this sample, this clonotype turned up many times. The chain combines TRBV12-3 or TRBV12-4 with TRBJ2-1, with D possibly matching TRBD2 (6 bases). V shed 6 bases and J shed 3 bases, with 15 bases lying between them. The CDR3 is made up of 15 amino acids. CDR3 amino acids: CASSSSRRDYNEQFF. The CDR3 nucleotides read TGTGCCAGCAGCTCTAGTAGGCGGGACTACAATGAGCAGTTCTTC.

Comments on this clonotype: A read error may be the cause here, since a much bigger clone is one base away. V and J are TRBV9 and TRBJ2-5; D might be TRBD1 or TRBD2, each matching 6 bases. The CDR3 extends over 16 amino acids. V dropped 4 bases and J dropped 1 base, with 17 bases sitting between them. The germline V gene encodes CDR1 SGDLS and CDR2 YYNGEE. The CDR3 sequence: CASSHSRGGAQETQYF. The DNA for the CDR3 is TGTGCCAGCAGCCACAGCAGGGGAGGCGCCCAAGAGACCCAGTACTTC.

This clonotype was seen repeatedly, ten times or more. The CDR3 is CSDDKQGFETQYF. As DNA, the CDR3 is TGCAGCGACGACAAACAGGGGTTTGAGACCCAGTACTTC. The chain employs TRBV29-1 and TRBJ2-5; 7 positions agree with TRBD1. CDR1 and CDR2 from the germline V gene are SQVTM and ANQGSEA. CDR3 size: 13 residues. Trimming cost V 7 bases and J 5 bases; bases outside gene matches: 10.